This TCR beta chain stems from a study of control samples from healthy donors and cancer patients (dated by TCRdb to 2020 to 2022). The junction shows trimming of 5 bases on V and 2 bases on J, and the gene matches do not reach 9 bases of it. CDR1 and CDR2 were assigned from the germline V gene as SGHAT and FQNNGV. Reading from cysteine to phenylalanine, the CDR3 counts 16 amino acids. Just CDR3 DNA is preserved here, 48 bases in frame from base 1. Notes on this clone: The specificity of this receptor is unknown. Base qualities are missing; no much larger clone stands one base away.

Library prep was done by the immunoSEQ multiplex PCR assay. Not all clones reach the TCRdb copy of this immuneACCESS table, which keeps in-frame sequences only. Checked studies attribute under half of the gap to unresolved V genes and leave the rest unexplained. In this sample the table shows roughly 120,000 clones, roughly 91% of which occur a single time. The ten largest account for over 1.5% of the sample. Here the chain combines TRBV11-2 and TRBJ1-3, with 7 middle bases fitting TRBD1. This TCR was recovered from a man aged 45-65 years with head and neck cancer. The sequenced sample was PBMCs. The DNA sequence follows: TGTGCCAGCAGCCCGACCCTAGGGGGCCCTGGAAACACCATATATTTT. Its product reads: CASSPTLGGPGNTIYF.